This T cell receptor beta chain was recovered during a study of T cell repertoires in cytomegalovirus infection. As for the study in general: Recently identified HLA-C-restricted CMV epitopes and well-studied HLA-B-restricted CMV epitopes were used by the study. Both CMV infection and a matching HLA type were indicated by public TCR beta signatures. Broader study findings: Identification of carriers of CMV plus the relevant HLA was achieved through cumulative public TCR beta family frequency.

On this clonotype: The antigen remains unidentified.

The V end was cut by 5 bases, the J end by 4 bases, with 15 bases between. Germline CDR1 is MDHEN and CDR2 is SYDVKM. CDR3 size: 14 residues. One entry per CDR3 protein results from TCRdb running MiXCR on the reads. The sample records about 890,000 distinct CDR3 sequences, roughly a third being singletons. This TCR was recovered from a human donor in good health (CMV status not recorded). Some clones in this sample may be carry-over from other donors' samples. The sequencing used cultured CD8+ T cells from PBMCs, collected from culture after CMV antigen stimulation. This sequence joins TRBV28 and TRBJ2-7; D not resolved. CDR3 in amino acids: CASSPYIYPYEQYV. Written as DNA, the CDR3 is TGTGCCAGCAGTCCCTACATATATCCGTACGAGCAGTACGTC.